Each of the 21 T cell receptor beta chains below was sequenced from the same sample in a study of graft-versus-host responses after intestinal transplantation (dated by TCRdb to 2020 to 2023). Libraries were constructed by the immunoSEQ multiplex PCR assay. This immuneACCESS table, as held by TCRdb, lists in-frame sequences with V and J called but not all clones. Of the missing ones, under half trace to an unresolved V gene in checked studies; the others have no known cause. The sample contains some 40,000 clones, under 95% of them found a single time. The ten top clones hold 2% to 2.5% of the sample. The source material was PBMCs, sampled approximately 310 days after intestinal transplant. These receptor sequences come from a human patient who received an intestinal transplant, so some T cells may come from the graft donor.

The chain employs TRBV11-2 and TRBJ2-2; 9 bases agree with TRBD1. The CDR3 spans 15 residues. The germline V gene encodes CDR1 SGHAT and CDR2 FQNNGV. Unmatched junction bases numbered 0, after V lost 1 base and J lost 3 bases. The CDR3 sequence: CASSLGDRDTGELFF. CDR3 nucleotides: TGTGCCAGCAGCTTAGGGGACAGGGACACCGGGGAGCTGTTTTTT.

CDR3 residues: CASSLDPGQGNEQFF. The CDR3 DNA reads TGTGCCAGCAGCTTAGACCCGGGACAGGGCAATGAGCAGTTCTTC. The chain has TRBV11-2 and TRBJ2-1; 9 bases agree with TRBD1. CDR3 length: 15 residues. J was trimmed by 6 bases and V by 0 bases; bases with no gene match: 3. The germline CDR1 and CDR2 sequences are SGHAT and FQNNGV.

The chain is built from TRBV27 and TRBJ2-7; 8 nucleotides agree with TRBD2. The trim removed 2 bases at V and 2 bases at J, leaving 2 bases unmatched. Germline CDR1 is MNHEY and CDR2 is SMNVEV (reference sequence). The CDR3 is 14 residues long. CDR3 loop: CASSLAGGPYEQYF. The CDR3 region has the DNA TGTGCCAGCAGTTTAGCGGGAGGCCCCTACGAGCAGTACTTC.

The J gene is TRBJ2-5, the V gene TRBV19, with a possible D match to TRBD2 (6 bases). Trimming left V 5 bases short and J 10 bases short, with 11 bases between. The CDR3 has 11 residues. The germline CDR1 and CDR2 sequences are LNHDA and SQIVND (reference sequence). The CDR3 coding sequence is TGTGCCAGTAGTGAGCGGGCTTACCAGTACTTC. It yields the protein CASSERAYQYF.

This clone appeared once. CDR3 protein: CASEGTPPSSTDTQYF. As DNA, the CDR3 is TGTGCCAGCGAAGGGACGCCCCCTTCTAGCACAGATACGCAGTATTTT. The chain employs TRBV5-4 and TRBJ2-3; D tentatively reads TRBD1 or TRBD2 (5 bases each). The CDR3 is 16 amino acids. Germline values: CDR1 SGHNT, CDR2 YYREEE (reference sequence). The V end was cut by 7 bases, the J end by 0 bases, with 18 bases between.

The rearrangement links TRBV4-1 to TRBJ2-1; no clear D gene. The CDR3 loop spans 15 amino acids. The V gene's germline CDR1 is MGHRA and CDR2 YSYEKL. With 0 bases removed from V and 0 bases from J, the gap between germline ends came to 6 bases. The CDR3 nucleotides read TGCGCCAGCAGCCAAGAATCCCGCTCCTACAATGAGCAGTTCTTC. As protein: CASSQESRSYNEQFF.

This clone appeared a few times. The chain joins TRBV6-5 to TRBJ1-6, with D possibly being TRBD1 (5 bases). V lost 5 bases and J lost 10, with 15 bases in between. The length of the CDR3 is 14 residues. Per the germline V gene, CDR1 is MNHEY and CDR2 is SVGAGI. This chain's CDR3 is CASSGPQGPSPLHF. The CDR3 DNA sequence: TGTGCCAGCAGTGGCCCCCAGGGCCCCTCACCCCTCCACTTT.

The V call is TRBV9, the J call TRBJ1-2, with a possible D match to TRBD1 (6 bases). The CDR3 extends over 14 amino acids. The germline CDR1 and CDR2 sequences are SGDLS and YYNGEE. Deletions cut 4 bases from V and 4 bases from J, with 14 bases between. CDR3 sequence: CASSSSTGLYGYTF. CDR3 nucleotides: TGTGCCAGCAGCAGCTCTACAGGGCTCTATGGCTACACCTTC. Full variable domain (missing parts from reference TRBV9 and TRBJ1-2): DSGVTQTPKHLITATGQRVTLRCSPRSGDLSVYWYQQSLDQGLQFLIQYYNGEERAKGNILERFSAQQFPDLHSELNLSSLELGDSALYFCASSSSTGLYGYTFGSGTRLTVV.

The V call is TRBV5-1, the J call TRBJ1-1, with unresolved D. The CDR3 contains 13 residues. Trimming took 0 bases from V and 8 from J, leaving 11 bases between them. Germline CDR1 is SGHRS and CDR2 is YFSETQ. The CDR3 protein is CASSLASVTEAFF. The CDR3 DNA is TGCGCCAGCAGCTTGGCGTCAGTCACCGAAGCTTTCTTT.

The chain has TRBV2 and TRBJ2-3, with 14 bases that match TRBD2. CDR3 length equals 17 residues. V was clipped by 7 bases and J by 4 bases; unmatched bases: 10. The V gene's germline CDR1 is SNHLY and CDR2 FYNNEI. CDR3 sequence: CASTHRLAGGPSDTQYF. The CDR3 DNA sequence: TGTGCCAGCACCCATCGACTAGCGGGAGGGCCTTCAGATACGCAGTATTTT.

V gene TRBV5-1 combines with J gene TRBJ1-1, with TRBD1 matching over 7 bases. CDR3 length: 16 residues. V was pared by 3 bases and J by 0 bases, with 8 bases of the junction left unmatched. CDR1 and CDR2 from the germline V gene are SGHRS and YFSETQ. The DNA of the CDR3 is TGCGCCAGCAGCTCGACAGGGCTTCACATGAACACTGAAGCTTTCTTT. Its translation is CASSSTGLHMNTEAFF.

This chain joins TRBV11-2 and TRBJ2-1, with 11 bases that match TRBD2. The CDR3 runs to 18 residues. The germline gives CDR1 SGHAT, CDR2 FQNNGV. Trimming cost V 5 bases and J 2 bases; bases outside gene matches: 11. The CDR3 DNA reads as TGTGCCAGCAGCCCTAGCGGGGGGCCCCAGGGGCCCTACAATGAGCAGTTCTTC. This translates into CASSPSGGPQGPYNEQFF.

The chain joins TRBV19 to TRBJ2-4; D call uncertain. The V end was cut by 4 bases, the J end by 0 bases, with 19 bases between. This CDR3 has 18 residues. Germline assignment: CDR1 LNHDA and CDR2 SQIVND (reference sequence). The CDR3 DNA sequence: TGTGCCAGTAGTAAGGGCAGATCACAAACATTAGCCAAAAACATTCAGTACTTC. Translating it yields CASSKGRSQTLAKNIQYF.

The rearrangement links TRBV15 to TRBJ2-2; 13 bases are shared with TRBD2. Losses at the gene ends were 1 base for V and 5 bases for J; bases not matched to a gene: 10. CDR3 length equals 19 residues. The germline CDR1 and CDR2 sequences are LNHNV and YYDKDF (reference sequence). The CDR3 DNA sequence: TGTGCCACCAGCAGAGCGACTAGCGGGAGGATTGAGAGGACCGGGGAGCTGTTTTTT. Translated, it gives CATSRATSGRIERTGELFF.

The rearrangement uses TRBV7-9 and TRBJ1-6, with D hard to call. Trimming removed 2 bases at V and 8 bases at J, with 4 bases between. The CDR3 is 12 amino acids. CDR1 is SEHNR, CDR2 FQNEAQ, per germline (reference sequence). For the CDR3, the DNA is TGTGCCAGCAGCTTACAGGATTCACCCCTCCACTTT. Its translation is CASSLQDSPLHF.

This sequence joins TRBV10-3 and TRBJ1-1; 9 bases map to TRBD1. The CDR3 consists of 14 residues. The V and J ends lost 7 bases and 3 bases, in that order; junction bases with no gene match: 6. CDR1 and CDR2 (germline): ENHRY, SYGVKD. In DNA form, the CDR3 reads TGTGCCATCACCAGGACAGGGGAAGACACTGAAGCTTTCTTT. Its protein product is CAITRTGEDTEAFF.

The rearrangement uses TRBV10-2 and TRBJ2-7; 12 nucleotides line up with TRBD2. Trimming cost V 2 bases and J 3 bases; bases outside gene matches: 2. CDR3 length: 15 amino acids. Per germline, CDR1 WSHSY and CDR2 SAAADI. CDR3 sequence reads: CASSEGLAGLYEQYF. The CDR3 coding sequence is TGCGCCAGCAGTGAGGGACTAGCGGGGCTCTACGAGCAGTACTTC.

The V and J genes are TRBV6-1 and TRBJ1-2; D unresolved. The germline CDR1 and CDR2 sequences are MNHNS and SASEGT. Trimming pared 7 bases from V and 0 bases from J, leaving 15 bases between. The CDR3 spans 15 residues. CDR3 sequence reads: CASKFPGRPNYGYTF. The CDR3 bases are TGTGCCAGCAAGTTCCCGGGCCGACCTAACTATGGCTACACCTTC.

This chain connects TRBV5-1 to TRBJ2-3; D gene uncertain. There are 13 residues in the CDR3. Per the germline V gene, CDR1 is SGHRS and CDR2 is YFSETQ. Trimming left V 4 bases short and J 2 bases short, with 8 bases between. The CDR3 nucleotides read TGCGCCAGCAGCCCTAATCTCACAGATACGCAGTATTTT. Translating it yields CASSPNLTDTQYF.

A single count supports this clone. The chain recombines TRBV18 with TRBJ2-7; D is unclear. Germline CDR1 reads KGHSH; CDR2 reads LQKENI. V shed 5 bases and J shed 3 bases, with 5 bases lying between them. CDR3 length: 11 residues. CDR3 in DNA: TGTGCCAGCTCATCAGACTACGAGCAGTACTTC. This gives the protein CASSSDYEQYF.

The rearrangement uses TRBV10-3 and TRBJ2-5; TRBD2 matches 7 bases. V shed 9 bases and J 5 bases; nucleotides not matched to a gene: 6. Germline CDR1 reads ENHRY; CDR2 reads SYGVKD. The CDR3 has 12 amino acids. The CDR3: CAIGLVRETQYF. The CDR3 DNA is TGTGCCATAGGACTAGTGAGGGAGACCCAGTACTTC.